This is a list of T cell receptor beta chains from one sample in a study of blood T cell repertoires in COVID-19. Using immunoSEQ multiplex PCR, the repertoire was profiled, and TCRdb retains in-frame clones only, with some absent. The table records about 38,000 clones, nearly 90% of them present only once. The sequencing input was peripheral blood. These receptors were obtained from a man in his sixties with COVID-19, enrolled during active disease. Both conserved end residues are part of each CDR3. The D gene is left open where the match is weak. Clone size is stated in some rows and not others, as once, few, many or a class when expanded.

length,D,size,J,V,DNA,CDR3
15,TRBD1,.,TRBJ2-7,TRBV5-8,TGTGCCAGCAGCTTGGGGGCCGGGACAGGGGACGAGCAGTACTTC,CASSLGAGTGDEQYF
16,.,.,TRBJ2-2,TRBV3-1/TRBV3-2,TGTGCCAGCAGCCATAGGGGACAAGTTCACGCCGGGGAGCTGTTTTTT,CASSHRGQVHAGELFF
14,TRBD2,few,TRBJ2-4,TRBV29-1,TGCAGCGCCCATAGCGGGAGCGGGGTTAACATTCAGTACTTC,CSAHSGSGVNIQYF
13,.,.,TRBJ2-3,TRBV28,TGTGCCTGCGGCGGAGGCCTCACAGATACGCAGTATTTT,CACGGGLTDTQYF
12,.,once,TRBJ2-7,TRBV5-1,TGCGCCAGCAGCCTCCCCGGTTACGAGCAGTACTTC,CASSLPGYEQYF
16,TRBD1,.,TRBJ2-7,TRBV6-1,TGTGCCAGCAGTGAAGCGCTAGGACAGGGAGGTTACGAGCAGTACTTC,CASSEALGQGGYEQYF
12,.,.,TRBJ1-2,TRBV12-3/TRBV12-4,TGTGCCAGCAGTTTAGGGCCGCTCGGCTACACCTTC,CASSLGPLGYTF
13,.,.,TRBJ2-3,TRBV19,TGTGCCACCGCTCTAGGGGGCACAGATACGCAGTATTTT,CATALGGTDTQYF
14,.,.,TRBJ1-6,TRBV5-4,TGTGCCAGCAGCCCAGGACAGCCCAATTCACCCCTCCACTTT,CASSPGQPNSPLHF
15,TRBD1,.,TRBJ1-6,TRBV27,TGTGCCAGCAGTCGAGGACAGGGCGGCAATTCACCCCTCCACTTT,CASSRGQGGNSPLHF
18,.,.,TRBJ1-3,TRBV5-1,TGCGCCAGCAGCCAACAACTACAGGGTATAACCTCTGGAAACACCATATATTTT,CASSQQLQGITSGNTIYF
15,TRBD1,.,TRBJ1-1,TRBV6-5,TGTGCCAGCAATCACAGGGACAGAGTGAACACTGAAGCTTTCTTT,CASNHRDRVNTEAFF
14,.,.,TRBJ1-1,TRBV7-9,TGTGCCAGCATCCTGGACAAAGCTACCGCTGAAGCTTTCTTT,CASILDKATAEAFF
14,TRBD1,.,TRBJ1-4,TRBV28,TGTGCCAGCAGCAAGACAGGGGGTAATGAAAAACTGTTTTTT,CASSKTGGNEKLFF
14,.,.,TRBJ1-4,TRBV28,TGTGCCAGCAGCATATCCCGCAGGGTTGAAAAACTGTTTTTT,CASSISRRVEKLFF
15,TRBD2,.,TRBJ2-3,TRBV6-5,TGTGCCAGCAGTCTGACTAGCGGGAGACCAGATACGCAGTATTTT,CASSLTSGRPDTQYF
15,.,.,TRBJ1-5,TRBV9,TGTGCCAGCAGCGTCGGGGATTATAGCAATCAGCCCCAGCATTTT,CASSVGDYSNQPQHF
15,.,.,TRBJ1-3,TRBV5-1,TGCGCCAGCAGCTTGGGGCCCAGCTCTGGAAACACCATATATTTT,CASSLGPSSGNTIYF
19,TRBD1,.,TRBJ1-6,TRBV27,TGTGCCAGCAGTCGATCACGGCTGACAGGGGGGATCTATAATTCACCCCTCCACTTT,CASSRSRLTGGIYNSPLHF
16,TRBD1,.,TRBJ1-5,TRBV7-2,TGTGCCAGCAGCTTATTGGGACAGGGTGGAAATCAGCCCCAGCATTTT,CASSLLGQGGNQPQHF
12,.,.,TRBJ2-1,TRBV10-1,TGCGCCAGCAGTGAGTCGGAGCTTGAGCAGTTCTTC,CASSESELEQFF
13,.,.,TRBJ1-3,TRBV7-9,TGTGCCAGTCGACTCTCCTCTGGAAACACCATATATTTT,CASRLSSGNTIYF
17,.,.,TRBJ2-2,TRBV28,TGTGCCGCCGGTGGGACTAACAGGGCGACTGGACCCGGGGAGCTGTTTTTT,CAAGGTNRATGPGELFF
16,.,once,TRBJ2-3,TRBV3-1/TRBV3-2,TGTGCCAGCAGCTCCCTGGGGGGGCCTTACACAGATACGCAGTATTTT,CASSSLGGPYTDTQYF
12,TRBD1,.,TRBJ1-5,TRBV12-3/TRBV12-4,TGTGCCAGCACCGGGACAGCTCAGCCCCAGCATTTT,CASTGTAQPQHF
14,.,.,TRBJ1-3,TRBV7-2,TGTGCCAGCAGCTTAACATTTTCTGGAAACACCATATATTTT,CASSLTFSGNTIYF
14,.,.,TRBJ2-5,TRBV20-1,TGCAGTGCTAGTGGGCCAGACTTACAAGAGACCCAGTACTTC,CSASGPDLQETQYF
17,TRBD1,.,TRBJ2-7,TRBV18,TGTGCCAGCTCACCTATGGGACAGGGAACAGGAGCCTACGAGCAGTACTTC,CASSPMGQGTGAYEQYF
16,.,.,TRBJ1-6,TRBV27,TGTGCCAGCAGTCTGGACGGAGGCTCCTATAATTCACCCCTCCACTTT,CASSLDGGSYNSPLHF
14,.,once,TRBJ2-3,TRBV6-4,TGTGCCAGCAGTGACGGGACTAGCACAGATACGCAGTATTTT,CASSDGTSTDTQYF
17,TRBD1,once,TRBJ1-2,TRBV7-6,TGTGCCAGCAGCCCAAATCTTGACAGGGGATATTCCTATGGCTACACCTTC,CASSPNLDRGYSYGYTF
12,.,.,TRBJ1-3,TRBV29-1,TGCAGCGGACTGATCTCTGGAAACACCATATATTTT,CSGLISGNTIYF
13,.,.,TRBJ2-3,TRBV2,TGTGCCAGCGCCGAGCGGAAGGCAGATACGCAGTATTTT,CASAERKADTQYF
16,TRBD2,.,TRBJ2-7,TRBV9,TGTGCCAGCAGCGTAGAGGGTGCTAGCGGGACCTACGAGCAGTACTTC,CASSVEGASGTYEQYF
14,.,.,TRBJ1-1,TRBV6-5,TGTGCCAGCAGATTCGACAGGCTGAACACTGAAGCTTTCTTT,CASRFDRLNTEAFF
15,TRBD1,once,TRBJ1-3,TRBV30,TGTGCCTGGAGGAGTCTTGGACAGGATCTAAACACCATATATTTT,CAWRSLGQDLNTIYF
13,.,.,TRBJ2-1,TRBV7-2,TGTGCCAGCAGCTTAATGGATAGCGATGAGCAGTTCTTC,CASSLMDSDEQFF